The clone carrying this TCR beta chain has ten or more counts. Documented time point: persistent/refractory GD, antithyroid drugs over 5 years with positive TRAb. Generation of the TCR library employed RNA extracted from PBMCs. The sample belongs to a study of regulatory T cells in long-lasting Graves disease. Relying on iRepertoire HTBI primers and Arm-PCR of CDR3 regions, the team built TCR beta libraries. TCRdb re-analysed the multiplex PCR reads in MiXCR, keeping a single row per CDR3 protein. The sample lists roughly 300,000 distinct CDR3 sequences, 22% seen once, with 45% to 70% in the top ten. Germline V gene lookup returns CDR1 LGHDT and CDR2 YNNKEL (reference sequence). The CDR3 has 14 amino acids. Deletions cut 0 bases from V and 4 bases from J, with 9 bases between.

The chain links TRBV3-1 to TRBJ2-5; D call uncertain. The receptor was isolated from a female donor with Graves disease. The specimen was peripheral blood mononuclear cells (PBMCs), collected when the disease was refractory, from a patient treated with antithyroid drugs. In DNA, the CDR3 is TGTGCCAGCAGCCAAGATGACAACCCAGAGACCCAGTACTTC. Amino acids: CASSQDDNPETQYF.